Listed below are T cell receptor beta chains from one sample, sequenced in a study of T cell responses to AZD1222 COVID-19 vaccine. Profiled with immunoSEQ multiplex PCR; TCRdb holds only in-frame clones, not every one. This table holds about 130,000 clones, 80% to 90% found once. The material sequenced was peripheral blood, taken on day 0 of AZD1222 vaccination. The receptors shown here come from an adult in good health. Both conserved end residues are trimmed from each CDR3.

J gene	V gene	CDR3 protein
TRBJ2-1	TRBV6-6	ASSRYSGGASYNEQF
TRBJ2-1	TRBV6-5	ASTINPQGFGEQF
TRBJ2-7	TRBV27	ASGFREQY
TRBJ1-2	TRBV3-1/TRBV3-2	ASSPWQGDYGYT
TRBJ1-2	TRBV5-6	ASSLAGRYT
TRBJ1-6	TRBV6-2/TRBV6-3	ASSFETGLGSPLH
TRBJ1-1	TRBV6-2/TRBV6-3	ASSYKERANTEAF
TRBJ1-5	TRBV5-5	ASSLDRGAYQPQH
TRBJ1-3	TRBV7-6	ASSSPFRETGNTIY
TRBJ2-3	TRBV18	ASSPLNGTDTQY
TRBJ2-7	TRBV11-1	ASSPARVGEQY
TRBJ1-2	TRBV6-2/TRBV6-3	ASSWTGGGYT
TRBJ2-7	TRBV30	AWSATGTGNSYEQY
TRBJ1-1	TRBV6-2/TRBV6-3	ASSRTDRGLLRPEAF
TRBJ1-2	TRBV7-2	ASSLGVGQYGYT
TRBJ1-1	TRBV2	ASSEQGDPEAF
TRBJ1-6	TRBV9	ASSVEGTGGVGSPLH
TRBJ1-2	TRBV28	ASSLTPILIARAGYT
TRBJ1-1	TRBV9	ASSVLSGGTEAF
TRBJ2-5	TRBV7-2	ASSMLLQETQY
TRBJ1-6	TRBV19	ASKLRQGGSPLH
TRBJ2-7	TRBV27	ASSLNGLEQY
TRBJ2-3	TRBV9	ASTKTGGAADTQY
TRBJ2-7	TRBV14	ASSHLQGLTYEQY
TRBJ1-1	TRBV4-3	ASSQVAGWGTEAF
TRBJ2-2	TRBV3-1/TRBV3-2	ASSQGDLGAGELF
TRBJ1-6	TRBV6-2/TRBV6-3	ASSYSYFGQASLH
TRBJ2-3	TRBV19	ASSRLAGAFGTDTQY